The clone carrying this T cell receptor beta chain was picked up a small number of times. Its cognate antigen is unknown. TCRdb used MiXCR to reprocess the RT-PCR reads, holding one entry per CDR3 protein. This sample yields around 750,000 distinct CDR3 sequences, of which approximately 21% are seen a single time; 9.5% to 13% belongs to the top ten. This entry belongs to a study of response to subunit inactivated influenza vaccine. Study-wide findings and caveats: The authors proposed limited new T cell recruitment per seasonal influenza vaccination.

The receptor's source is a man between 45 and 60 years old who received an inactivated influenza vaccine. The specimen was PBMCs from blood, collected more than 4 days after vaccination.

The CDR3 sequence: CASSFGTGLVYTF. CDR3 bases: TGTGCCAGCAGCTTTGGGACAGGGCTCGTCTACACCTTC. The V call is TRBV5-5, the J call TRBJ1-2; 9 nucleotides match TRBD1. CDR1 and CDR2 (germline): SGHKS, YYEKEE (reference sequence). CDR3 length: 13 amino acids. Unmatched junction bases numbered 6, after V lost 2 bases and J lost 10 bases.